These T cell receptor beta chains were read from a single sample in a study of identical twins. One entry per CDR3 protein, called by TCRdb with MiXCR from the 5' RACE reads. This sample has 500,000 to 700,000 distinct CDR3 sequences, with roughly 6.6% found just once. These data were likewise used in another study, on yellow fever vaccine responses in identical twins.

What was sequenced was PBMCs. The receptors were sampled from a woman younger than 30 in good health. The CDR3 runs from the conserved cysteine through the conserved F or W. A D gene is named only where the DNA matches it firmly. Part of the rows lack a size; the others show once, few, many or a class for expanded clones.

clone_size	v_call	d_call	j_call	cdr3_nt	cdr3_aa
few	TRBV20-1	TRBD2	TRBJ2-3	TGCAGTGCAAAACTAGCGGGGGATAGCACAGATACGCAGTATTTT	CSAKLAGDSTDTQYF
.	TRBV20-1	TRBD2	TRBJ2-5	TGCAGTGCTCCGCCGTTAGCGGGAGCCGGGGAGACCCAGTACTTC	CSAPPLAGAGETQYF
few	TRBV7-2	.	TRBJ1-3	TGTGCCAGCAGCTTAGAGAAGCCCCGCTCTGGAAACACCATATATTTT	CASSLEKPRSGNTIYF
.	TRBV15	.	TRBJ2-1	TGTGCCACCAGCAGAGATCAAACTAAGCAGTTCTTC	CATSRDQTKQFF
many	TRBV7-6	.	TRBJ1-2	TGTGCCAGCAGCTCATCAGGAGCTATTGGCTACACCTTC	CASSSSGAIGYTF
.	TRBV5-1	TRBD2	TRBJ2-3	TGCGCCAGCAATAGTTCGGCCCTAGCGGGAGCTGAGTCGGACACAGATACGCAGTATTTT	CASNSSALAGAESDTDTQYF
many	TRBV4-1	.	TRBJ2-3	TGCGCCAGCAGCCAAGATCCAGGGGCCACAGATACGCAGTATTTT	CASSQDPGATDTQYF
many	TRBV7-2	.	TRBJ1-1	TGTGCCAGCAGCTTAGTTGTAGGGAACACTGAAGCTTTCTTT	CASSLVVGNTEAFF
few	TRBV29-1	TRBD1	TRBJ2-1	TGCAGCGTTGAGCGGGGACAGGGGGCGAACAATGAGCAGTTCTTC	CSVERGQGANNEQFF
few	TRBV12-3/TRBV12-4	.	TRBJ2-7	TGTGCCAGCAGTTCCATTGCAGGGGACGAGCAGTACTTC	CASSSIAGDEQYF
.	TRBV2	TRBD2	TRBJ2-5	TGTGCCAGCAAGATGACTAGCGGTGAGACCCAGTACTTC	CASKMTSGETQYF
few	TRBV10-3	.	TRBJ1-1	TGTGCCATCAGTCGGATTAAGAACACTGAAGCTTTCTTT	CAISRIKNTEAFF
.	TRBV4-1	.	TRBJ2-2	TGCGCCAGCAGCCAAGGACTAGGGGCCCACGGGGAGCTGTTTTTT	CASSQGLGAHGELFF
.	TRBV28	TRBD2	TRBJ2-3	TGTGCCAGCAGTTTATCTGGTAGCGGGAGTTCAGATACGCAGTATTTT	CASSLSGSGSSDTQYF
few	TRBV3-1	.	TRBJ1-1	TGTGCCAGCAGGGAAAGGTCTCGGAACACTGAAGCTTTCTTT	CASRERSRNTEAFF
.	TRBV9	.	TRBJ1-2	TGTGCCAGCAGCGGGACGGAAAAGACTAACTATGGCTACACCTTC	CASSGTEKTNYGYTF
.	TRBV28	TRBD1	TRBJ1-2	TGTGCCAGCAGCCAGACAGGGACCCTATATGGCTACACCTTC	CASSQTGTLYGYTF
.	TRBV4-1	TRBD1	TRBJ2-4	TGCGCCAGCAGCCCCCGCCGGGACAGGGAAGACATTCAGTACTTC	CASSPRRDREDIQYF
.	TRBV18	.	TRBJ1-1	TGTGCCAGCTCACCAGGCAGTTTTAGGACTGAAGCTTTCTTT	CASSPGSFRTEAFF
once	TRBV14	.	TRBJ2-1	TGTGCCAGCAGCCATTACGGGAGCTCCTACAATGAGCAGTTCTTC	CASSHYGSSYNEQFF
many	TRBV11-2	.	TRBJ1-2	TGTGCCAGCAGCTCCACTCAGGGGCGCGTCTATGGCTACACCTTC	CASSSTQGRVYGYTF
.	TRBV6-4	.	TRBJ2-2	TGTGCCGGAAAATGCAATTGCACCGGGGAGCTGTTTTTT	CAGKCNCTGELFF
few	TRBV19	.	TRBJ2-2	TGTGCCAGTACGACAGTTAACACCGGGGAGCTGTTTTTT	CASTTVNTGELFF
many	TRBV29-1	.	TRBJ2-5	TGCAGCGTCAAACACGGGGCCAAAGAGACCCAGTACTTC	CSVKHGAKETQYF
many	TRBV6-1	.	TRBJ1-5	TGTGCCAGCAGCCCCCTAGAGGGGAGAGGGTCCCAGCATTTT	CASSPLEGRGSQHF
few	TRBV7-9	.	TRBJ2-3	TGTGCCAGCAGCTCCTCCGGGACTCCTGCGGATACGCAGTATTTT	CASSSSGTPADTQYF